Shown below are 11 T cell receptor beta chains from a single sample sequenced in a study of response to subunit inactivated influenza vaccine. TCRdb reprocessed the RT-PCR reads with MiXCR, giving one entry per CDR3 protein. The data show roughly 500,000 distinct CDR3 sequences, roughly 27% seen once. The specimen was CD4+ T cells sorted from PBMCs, collected 5 days after vaccination. All receptors derive from a man aged 45-60 years who received an inactivated influenza vaccine.

The chain combines TRBV15 with TRBJ2-1; D is ambiguous. The CDR3 is made up of 13 amino acids. V lost 0 bases and J 6 bases, leaving 6 bases between the germline ends. Germline CDR1 and CDR2: LNHNV and YYDKDF (reference sequence). The CDR3 loop reads CATSREVSNEQFF. CDR3 bases: TGTGCCACCAGCAGAGAAGTGAGCAATGAGCAGTTCTTC.

The sample holds a few counts of this clonotype. The chain has TRBV20-1 and TRBJ1-1; D unresolved. CDR1 is DFQATT and CDR2 is SNEGSKA in the germline V gene (reference sequence). The germline V and J ends were trimmed by 5 bases and 5 bases, with 12 bases remaining between them. The CDR3 is made up of 12 amino acids. CDR3 protein: CSAGYGGTEAFF. Written as DNA, the CDR3 is TGCAGTGCTGGGTACGGTGGGACTGAAGCTTTCTTT.

The rearrangement links TRBV12-3 or TRBV12-4 to TRBJ2-1; the D call may be TRBD1 or TRBD2 (5 bases each). The CDR3 consists of 12 residues. V was shortened by 5 bases and J by 5 bases, with 7 bases between the two germline ends. The CDR3 is CASSGTNNEQFF. For the CDR3, the DNA is TGTGCCAGCAGTGGGACCAACAATGAGCAGTTCTTC.

This clonotype was counted a few times. CDR3 in DNA: TGTGCCAGCAGCCTGTACGCCCGGGGACTAGCGGGGGGGCAGAGCACAGATACGCAGTATTTT. Translating it yields CASSLYARGLAGGQSTDTQYF. This chain uses TRBV11-1 with TRBJ2-3; 16 nucleotides align to TRBD2. Germline V lookup: CDR1 SGHAT, CDR2 FQDESV (reference sequence). This CDR3 has 21 residues. Losses at the gene ends were 5 bases for V and 0 bases for J; bases not matched to a gene: 14.

This chain links TRBV12-3 or TRBV12-4 with TRBJ2-5, with 11 bases that match TRBD2. The CDR3 consists of 14 residues. V lost 5 bases to trimming and J lost 5 bases; unmatched junction nucleotides: 4. The CDR3 DNA is TGTGCCAGCAGTAAAGTAGCGGGAGGGGAGACCCAGTACTTC. Amino acids: CASSKVAGGETQYF.

The V gene is TRBV7-2, the J gene TRBJ2-7; D is perhaps TRBD1 or TRBD2 (6 bases each). Deletions cut 5 bases from V and 1 base from J, with 12 bases between. Germline V gene lookup returns CDR1 SGHTA and CDR2 FQGNSA. This CDR3 contains 14 residues. The CDR3 bases are TGTGCCAGCAGCCGACTAGGGACATCCTACGAGCAGTACTTC. This translates into CASSRLGTSYEQYF.

This clonotype was counted only a few times. CDR3: CASSYQGAQYF. Here the CDR3 DNA reads TGTGCCAGCAGTTACCAGGGGGCCCAGTACTTC. This chain connects TRBV6-2 or TRBV6-3 to TRBJ2-5; 7 bases are shared with TRBD1. Germline CDR1 MNHEY, CDR2 SVGEGT. The length of the CDR3 is 11 residues. V trimming: 2 bases; J trimming: 9 bases; junction bases outside the gene matches: 0.

V is TRBV6-5 and J is TRBJ1-6; a weak D match, TRBD1 (6 bases). The ends were cut back, 0 bases at V and 8 bases at J, with 14 bases in the middle. Germline V gene sequence: CDR1 MNHEY, CDR2 SVGAGI. This CDR3 has 16 residues. The CDR3 is CASSYSQTGLHSPLHF. CDR3 coding DNA: TGTGCCAGCAGTTACTCGCAAACAGGGTTGCATTCACCCCTCCACTTT.

V is TRBV5-1 and J is TRBJ2-1, with 8 bases that match TRBD1. V was pared by 0 bases and J by 2 bases, with 4 bases of the junction left unmatched. Looked up from germline, CDR1 is SGHRS and CDR2 is YFSETQ. This CDR3 contains 16 residues. The chain's CDR3 is CASSLVPDRAYNEQFF. Written as DNA, the CDR3 is TGCGCCAGCAGCTTGGTGCCGGACAGGGCCTACAATGAGCAGTTCTTC.

This CDR3 reads CATSRDRQGAGGYTF. The CDR3 nucleotides are TGTGCCACCAGCAGAGATAGGCAGGGGGCAGGTGGCTACACCTTC. The genes are TRBV15 and TRBJ1-2, with 8 bases aligning to TRBD1. CDR3 size: 15 residues. CDR1 is LNHNV, CDR2 YYDKDF, per germline (reference sequence). J lost 7 bases, V lost 0 bases, and 7 bases had no gene match.

This clonotype was found a few times. The genes are TRBV7-7 and TRBJ2-1; 9 nucleotides align to TRBD1. The CDR3 is 14 residues long. In germline, CDR1 is SSHAT, CDR2 FNYEAQ (reference sequence). V lost 5 bases and J lost 9; bases outside the gene matches: 8. CDR3 bases: TGTGCCAGCAGCCCGGACAGGGGAAAGGGTGAGCAGTTCTTC. Amino acids: CASSPDRGKGEQFF.